This record looks at one T cell receptor beta chain sequence and its context. Antigen: not known. The data stem from a study of identical twins. Study-wide results and limits: Analyses of zero insertions could, in part, be confounded by invariant MAIT and iNKT cells. Cord blood's abundant beta clonotypes had fewer insertions, unlike memory repertoires. The authors drew conclusions from cross-sectional statistical analysis rather than following the same donors.

V dropped 0 bases and J dropped 8 bases, with 14 bases sitting between them. The CDR3 has 15 residues. Germline lookup yields CDR1 MNHEY and CDR2 SVGAGI. cDNA molecules carried unique molecular identifiers, and template switching added a universal primer site. TCRdb called the 5' RACE reads again in MiXCR, with one record for every CDR3 protein. The data hold approximately 680,000 distinct CDR3 sequences, with roughly 7.1% observed a single time. These same records also appear under a second study, on yellow fever vaccine responses in identical twins.

The sample consisted of PBMCs. The receptor was isolated from a woman between 18 and 29 years old in good health. This rearrangement joins TRBV6-5 to TRBJ2-1; the D gene is possibly TRBD1 (5 bases). The CDR3 sequence: CASSYSFQGIDEQFF. The CDR3 DNA is TGTGCCAGCAGTTACTCGTTTCAGGGTATCGATGAGCAGTTCTTC.